Below are 28 T cell receptor beta chains sequenced from a single sample in a study of blood T cell repertoires in COVID-19. The assay was immunoSEQ multiplex PCR, and TCRdb's table has in-frame clones only and misses some. Of about 340,000 clones in the sample, around four fifths were seen once. Sequencing was done on a sample of peripheral blood. The source is a man aged 25-45 years with active or convalescent COVID-19.

The chain uses TRBV5-1 and TRBJ2-1; 10 nucleotides align to TRBD2. Germline CDR1 and CDR2: SGHRS and YFSETQ. V was pared by 0 bases and J by 7 bases, with 4 bases of the junction left unmatched. The CDR3 is 15 amino acids. CDR3 sequence reads: CASSLELAGTNEQFF. CDR3 nucleotides: TGCGCCAGCAGCTTGGAACTAGCGGGGACTAATGAGCAGTTCTTC.

This rearrangement joins TRBV7-8 to TRBJ2-4; D not resolved. Trimming stripped 9 bases from V and 2 bases from J, with 17 bases between. The CDR3 loop spans 15 amino acids. Germline CDR1 is SGHVS and CDR2 is FQNEAQ. The CDR3 DNA reads TGTGCCAGTGGCGGCAGTCGGATTACCAAAAACATTCAGTACTTC. Its protein product is CASGGSRITKNIQYF.

The sample holds one count of this clone. The V gene is TRBV28, the J gene TRBJ1-5; D unclear. The V gene lost 0 bases and the J gene lost 4 bases, with 7 bases spanning the gap. This CDR3 comprises 14 residues. Per the germline V gene, CDR1 is MDHEN and CDR2 is SYDVKM. CDR3 loop: CASSLWRINQPQHF. The CDR3 DNA reads TGTGCCAGCAGTTTATGGAGGATTAATCAGCCCCAGCATTTT.

The V and J genes are TRBV29-1 and TRBJ1-2; a weak D match, TRBD1 (5 bases). The CDR3 extends over 15 amino acids. CDR1 SQVTM and CDR2 ANQGSEA come from the germline V gene. The V end lost 1 base, the J end lost 4 bases, and 16 bases lay between the germline ends. CDR3 region: CSVEVPKQGGYGYTF. CDR3 DNA sequence: TGCAGCGTTGAAGTTCCTAAGCAGGGAGGCTATGGCTACACCTTC.

This chain connects TRBV6-5 to TRBJ2-1, with D possibly being TRBD1 (6 bases). The CDR3 sequence is 12 residues long. CDR1 MNHEY and CDR2 SVGAGI come from the germline V gene. V gave up 5 bases and J gave up 6 bases, with 8 bases separating them. CDR3 amino acids: CASSIQGNEQFF. As DNA, the CDR3 is TGTGCCAGCAGTATACAGGGCAATGAGCAGTTCTTC.

This chain uses TRBV5-4 with TRBJ2-3; the match to TRBD2 covers 9 bases. Unmatched junction bases numbered 9, after V lost 6 bases and J lost 4 bases. The CDR3 covers 15 residues. The V gene's germline CDR1 is SGHNT and CDR2 YYREEE (reference sequence). The CDR3 region is CASTSLSGGSDTQYF. In DNA form, the CDR3 reads TGTGCCAGCACCTCTCTTAGCGGGGGATCAGATACGCAGTATTTT. Complete variable domain (other parts from reference TRBV5-4 and TRBJ2-3): ETGVTQSPTHLIKTRGQQVTLRCSSQSGHNTVSWYQQALGQGPQFIFQYYREEENGRGNFPPRFSGLQFPNYSSELNVNALELDDSALYLCASTSLSGGSDTQYFGPGTRLTVL.

V usage is TRBV10-3 and J usage is TRBJ1-5; D is unresolved. The CDR3 length is 14 residues. V was shortened by 6 bases and J by 6 bases, with 15 bases between the two germline ends. Per germline, CDR1 ENHRY and CDR2 SYGVKD. The DNA of the CDR3 is TGTGCCATCAGGGATACAGTGGAAAGTCAGCCCCAGCATTTT. Encoded protein: CAIRDTVESQPQHF.

The chain recombines TRBV12-5 with TRBJ2-6, with D perhaps matching TRBD1 (5 bases). V was trimmed by 1 base and J by 2 bases, leaving 9 bases between them. The CDR3 loop spans 16 amino acids. Germline CDR1 and CDR2: LGHNT and FRNRAP. The CDR3 sequence is CASGLGHRPGANVLTF. Here the CDR3 DNA reads TGTGCTAGTGGTTTGGGGCACAGGCCTGGGGCCAACGTCCTGACTTTC.

This chain links TRBV25-1 with TRBJ2-1, with D perhaps matching TRBD2 (6 bases). Germline CDR1 is MGHDK and CDR2 is SYGVNS. CDR3 length equals 16 residues. The V gene lost 1 base and the J gene lost 5 bases, with 15 bases spanning the gap. This CDR3 is CASSESGTAAHNEQFF. In DNA, the CDR3 is TGTGCCAGCAGTGAATCGGGGACTGCGGCTCACAATGAGCAGTTCTTC. The variable domain in full, with the rest retrieved from reference TRBV25-1 and TRBJ2-1, is EADIYQTPRYLVIGTGKKITLECSQTMGHDKMYWYQQDPGMELHLIHYSYGVNSTEKGDLSSESTVSRIRTEHFPLTLESARPSHTSQYLCASSESGTAAHNEQFFGPGTRLTVL.

The V call is TRBV5-1, the J call TRBJ1-1, with TRBD1 as a possible D gene (6 bases). With 1 base removed from V and 3 bases from J, the gap between germline ends came to 13 bases. The CDR3 is made up of 15 amino acids. Germline-derived CDR1 and CDR2 are SGHRS and YFSETQ. Written as DNA, the CDR3 is TGCGCCAGCAGCTTGACAGGGACTACCGACACTGAAGCTTTCTTT. Amino acids: CASSLTGTTDTEAFF. The complete variable domain, with remaining parts taken from reference TRBV5-1 and TRBJ1-1, reads KAGVTQTPRYLIKTRGQQVTLSCSPISGHRSVSWYQQTPGQGLQFLFEYFSETQRNKGNFPGRFSGRQFSNSRSEMNVSTLELGDSALYLCASSLTGTTDTEAFFGQGTRLTVV.

The genes are TRBV19 and TRBJ2-7; tentative D call: TRBD2 (5 bases). The germline V and J ends were trimmed by 5 bases and 4 bases, with 15 bases remaining between them. The CDR3 length is 14 residues. CDR1 LNHDA and CDR2 SQIVND come from the germline V gene (reference sequence). The CDR3 DNA reads TGTGCCAGTAGTCCGCGGGCCTTCCCTTACGAGCAGTACTTC. Translated: CASSPRAFPYEQYF.

In this sample, this clone turned up once. The chain uses TRBV28 and TRBJ1-3, with no clear D. This CDR3 region has 12 residues. Per the germline V gene, CDR1 is MDHEN and CDR2 is SYDVKM. Trimming stripped 6 bases from V and 1 base from J, with 4 bases between. The DNA for the CDR3 is TGTGCCAGCAGCGAGTCTGGAAACACCATATATTTT. Translated, it gives CASSESGNTIYF. The entire variable domain, with the rest obtained from reference TRBV28 and TRBJ1-3, is as follows: DVKVTQSSRYLVKRTGEKVFLECVQDMDHENMFWYRQDPGLGLRLIYFSYDVKMKEKGDIPEGYSVSREKKERFSLILESASTNQTSMYLCASSESGNTIYFGEGSWLTVV.

This chain joins TRBV7-9 and TRBJ2-7; a possible D gene is TRBD2 (5 bases). The CDR3 is 14 residues long. CDR1 is SEHNR and CDR2 is FQNEAQ in the germline V gene (reference sequence). The germline V and J ends were trimmed by 4 bases and 4 bases, with 14 bases remaining between them. The CDR3 bases are TGTGCCAGCAGCTCCCGTCTTTGGGAGTACGAGCAGTACTTC. Translated, it gives CASSSRLWEYEQYF.

The chain links TRBV25-1 to TRBJ1-3; 7 bases match TRBD1. The J segment lost 3 bases and the V segment lost 6 bases, leaving 11 bases of the junction unmatched. This CDR3 region has 16 residues. Germline V gives CDR1 MGHDK, CDR2 SYGVNS. CDR3 bases: TGTGCCAGCAGCGAAAGGGGGCAGTTCCTTGGAAACACCATATATTTT. Protein: CASSERGQFLGNTIYF. Supplemented by reference TRBV25-1 and TRBJ1-3, the full variable domain reads EADIYQTPRYLVIGTGKKITLECSQTMGHDKMYWYQQDPGMELHLIHYSYGVNSTEKGDLSSESTVSRIRTEHFPLTLESARPSHTSQYLCASSERGQFLGNTIYFGEGSWLTVV.

The rearrangement links TRBV7-8 to TRBJ1-2; TRBD1 agrees at 7 bases. CDR3 size: 12 residues. V was pared by 5 bases and J by 3 bases, with 0 bases of the junction left unmatched. Germline assignment: CDR1 SGHVS and CDR2 FQNEAQ. The CDR3 coding sequence is TGTGCCAGCAGCGACAGGGACTATGGCTACACCTTC. As protein: CASSDRDYGYTF.

The chain couples TRBV10-2 to TRBJ1-5, with TRBD1 matching 7 bases. Germline CDR1 reads WSHSY; CDR2 reads SAAADI. The CDR3 is 14 residues long. V shed 6 bases, J shed 3 bases, and the junction held 5 bases outside the gene matches. CDR3 DNA sequence: TGCGCCAGCAGGCCGGGACAGACCAATCAGCCCCAGCATTTT. Translating it yields CASRPGQTNQPQHF.

The rearrangement joins TRBV19 to TRBJ1-2; D is ambiguous. Trimming cost V 4 bases and J 7 bases, with 13 bases left between them. Germline CDR1 LNHDA, CDR2 SQIVND (reference sequence). The CDR3 runs 13 residues. CDR3 sequence reads: CASSTTYGSGYTF. The CDR3 DNA reads as TGTGCCAGTAGTACCACCTACGGGAGTGGCTACACCTTC.

The chain links TRBV7-8 to TRBJ2-7; a weak D match, TRBD2 (5 bases). The V gene's germline CDR1 is SGHVS and CDR2 FQNEAQ. V was trimmed by 1 base and J by 5 bases, leaving 12 bases between them. This CDR3 region has 14 residues. The CDR3 region is CASSLEISEHEQYF. The CDR3 bases are TGTGCCAGCAGCTTAGAGATTAGCGAGCACGAGCAGTACTTC.

The rearrangement links TRBV7-9 to TRBJ2-3, with 9 bases aligning to TRBD1. From germline, CDR1 is SEHNR and CDR2 FQNEAQ (reference sequence). J gave up 5 bases and V 4 bases, and 4 bases lay outside the gene matches. This CDR3 spans 14 amino acids. The CDR3 DNA reads TGTGCCAGCAGCTACAGGGGGCTCCTAGATACGCAGTATTTT. It yields the protein CASSYRGLLDTQYF.

The J gene is TRBJ2-3, the V gene TRBV4-2; TRBD2 aligns across 10 bases. The CDR3 totals 18 residues. V gave up 0 bases and J gave up 3 bases; unmatched junction bases: 9. Germline CDR1 reads LGHNA; CDR2 reads YNFKEQ. Here the CDR3 reads CASSQDPLAGMRTDTQYF. In nucleotides, the CDR3 is TGTGCCAGCAGCCAAGATCCACTAGCGGGGATGAGGACAGATACGCAGTATTTT.

The gene calls are TRBV3-1 (or the pseudogene TRBV3-2) and TRBJ1-4; perhaps TRBD1 as D (6 bases). In germline, CDR1 is LGHDT, CDR2 YNNKEL (reference sequence). The CDR3 length is 15 residues. V was clipped by 1 base and J by 5 bases, with 11 bases between them. The CDR3, as DNA: TGTGCCAGCAGCCAAGTCAGACAGGAGAATGAAAAACTGTTTTTT. Translation gives CASSQVRQENEKLFF.

The rearrangement joins TRBV2 to TRBJ2-2; 11 positions match TRBD2. This CDR3 comprises 17 residues. Germline CDR1 SNHLY, CDR2 FYNNEI. Unmatched junction bases numbered 4, after V lost 4 bases and J lost 0 bases. The CDR3 reads CASSVASGGSNTGELFF. CDR3 sequence (DNA): TGTGCCAGCAGTGTGGCTAGCGGGGGGTCGAACACCGGGGAGCTGTTTTTT.

V usage is TRBV11-2 and J usage is TRBJ2-7; TRBD2 matches at 11 bases. This CDR3 is built from 19 residues. Germline assignment: CDR1 SGHAT and CDR2 FQNNGV. The V segment lost 1 base and the J segment 3 bases; nucleotides outside the gene matches: 14. In DNA, the CDR3 is TGTGCCAGCAGCTTAGGGACTAGCGGGCAACCAGATCAGGGCTACGAGCAGTACTTC. Its translation is CASSLGTSGQPDQGYEQYF.

V is TRBV30 and J is TRBJ1-1; a possible D gene is TRBD1 (6 bases). V was clipped by 3 bases and J by 1 base, with 15 bases between them. The CDR3 length is 15 residues. Germline V lookup: CDR1 GTSNPN, CDR2 SVGIG (reference sequence). CDR3 DNA sequence: TGTGCCTGGAGAACTCCGGGACAAGGGAACACTGAAGCTTTCTTT. Translation gives CAWRTPGQGNTEAFF.

The chain couples TRBV9 to TRBJ1-1, with 10 bases fitting TRBD1. Germline CDR1 is SGDLS and CDR2 is YYNGEE. This CDR3 comprises 14 residues. V lost 2 bases to trimming and J lost 7 bases; unmatched junction nucleotides: 5. CDR3 sequence reads: CASSVGTGALEAFF. The CDR3 DNA follows: TGTGCCAGCAGCGTGGGGACAGGGGCACTTGAAGCTTTCTTT.

This chain uses TRBV27 with TRBJ2-7; D is ambiguous. The CDR3 runs to 12 residues. Germline assignment: CDR1 MNHEY and CDR2 SMNVEV (reference sequence). The ends were cut back, 8 bases at V and 2 bases at J, with 10 bases in the middle. The CDR3 DNA reads TGTGCCAGCTCTGGGCAGACCTACGAGCAGTACTTC. This sequence encodes CASSGQTYEQYF.

The rearrangement links TRBV23-1 to TRBJ2-1; 13 bases line up with TRBD2. TRBV23-1 is an ORF, with its function uncertain. The CDR3 runs to 18 residues. J was trimmed by 0 bases and V by 4 bases; bases with no gene match: 6. CDR3 nucleotides: TGCGCCAGCAGTCCGGGACTAGCGGGGTTAAGCTCCTACAATGAGCAGTTCTTC. Amino acid sequence: CASSPGLAGLSSYNEQFF.

CDR3 nucleotides: TGTGCCAGCAGTGAGTGGGCCAGAGATGGCAATCAGCCCCAGCATTTT. It translates to CASSEWARDGNQPQHF. V usage is TRBV2 and J usage is TRBJ1-5; D gene uncertain. The CDR3 is 16 residues long. Germline V gene lookup returns CDR1 SNHLY and CDR2 FYNNEI. With 3 bases removed from V and 2 bases from J, the gap between germline ends came to 14 bases.